This TCR beta chain stems from a study of vaccination effects on CD4 cells after COVID-19. Study-wide context: The study sampled two convalescent patients 16 days and one week before vaccination.

The assay was immunoSEQ multiplex PCR, and TCRdb's table has in-frame clones only and misses some. The top ten clones hold about 18% of a sample with roughly 35,000 clones, about 78% of them seen once. Peptide-pool stimulation followed by sequencing identified expanded antigen-specific CD4+ clonotypes in the ViraFEST assay. Subsequent to roughly 9 days of culture, CD4+ T cells were isolated. Documented for the person is a PCR-confirmed SARS-CoV-2 infection occurring between March and December 2020. As to this clone: Its antigen is as yet unknown.

Sequenced here: CD4+ T cells from PBMCs cultured with HCoV-NL63 spike peptides, sampled before COVID-19 vaccination. The clonotype originates from a human donor who had a prior SARS-CoV-2 infection.

This CDR3 reads CAWSVSSVETQYF. The CDR3 coding sequence is TGTGCCTGGAGTGTGAGTAGCGTGGAGACCCAGTACTTC. The genes are TRBV30 and TRBJ2-5, with D possibly being TRBD2 (5 bases). Germline assignment: CDR1 GTSNPN and CDR2 SVGIG (reference sequence). Trimming removed 0 bases at V and 5 bases at J, with 10 bases between. The CDR3 is 13 amino acids.